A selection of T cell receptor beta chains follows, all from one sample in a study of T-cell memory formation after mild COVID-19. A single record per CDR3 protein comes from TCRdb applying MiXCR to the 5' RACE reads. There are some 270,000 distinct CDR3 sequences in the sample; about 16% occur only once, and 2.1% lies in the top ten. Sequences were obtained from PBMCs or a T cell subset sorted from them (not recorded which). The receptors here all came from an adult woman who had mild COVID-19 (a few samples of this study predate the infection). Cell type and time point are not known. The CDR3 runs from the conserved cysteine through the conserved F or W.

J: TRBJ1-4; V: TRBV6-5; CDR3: CASKADNREKLFF
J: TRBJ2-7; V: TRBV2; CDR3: CASSQDNSYEQYF
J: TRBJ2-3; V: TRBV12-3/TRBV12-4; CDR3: CASSYLGSSTDTQYF
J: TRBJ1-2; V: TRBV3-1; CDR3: CASSQVPIGTGAGYTF
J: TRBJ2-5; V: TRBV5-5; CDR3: CASSLVLSGGGGTQYF
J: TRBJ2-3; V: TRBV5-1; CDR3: CASSLWTSTSTDTQYF
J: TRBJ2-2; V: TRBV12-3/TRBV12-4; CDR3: CASSLGRPGTRSTGELFF
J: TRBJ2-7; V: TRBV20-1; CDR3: CSARGGAGTPREQYF
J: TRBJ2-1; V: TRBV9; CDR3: CASSLLAEEQFF
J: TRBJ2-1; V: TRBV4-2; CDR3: CASSQVAGRDYNEQFF
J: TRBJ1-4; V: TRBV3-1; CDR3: CASSRGDRTNEKLFF
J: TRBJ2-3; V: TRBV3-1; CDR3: CASSQGDGGATDTQYF
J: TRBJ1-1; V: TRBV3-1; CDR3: CASSPQIKNTEAFF
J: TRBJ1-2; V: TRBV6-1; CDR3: CASSDKMEGGYTF
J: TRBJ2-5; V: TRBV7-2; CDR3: CASSLARGSRYQETQYF
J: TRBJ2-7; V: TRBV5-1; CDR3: CASSLTGDTYEQYF
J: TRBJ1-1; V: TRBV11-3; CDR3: CASSSRTGSEWVYAFF
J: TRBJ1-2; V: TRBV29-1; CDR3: CSVEVWDNYGYTF
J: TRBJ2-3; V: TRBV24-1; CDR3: CATSDFKEAGATDTQYF
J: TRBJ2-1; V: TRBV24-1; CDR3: CATSDIMEQFF
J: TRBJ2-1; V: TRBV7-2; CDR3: CASSTPAEQFF
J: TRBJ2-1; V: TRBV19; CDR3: CASRSRVHEQFF
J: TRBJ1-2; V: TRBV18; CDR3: CASSPETVQTLGGYTF
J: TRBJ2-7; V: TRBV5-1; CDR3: CASSRDFPPYEQYF
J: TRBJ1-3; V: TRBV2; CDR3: CASSRGLLRAGNTIYF
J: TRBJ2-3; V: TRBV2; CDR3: CASSVDGTGGTRRRTDTQYF
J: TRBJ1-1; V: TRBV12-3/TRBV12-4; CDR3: CASSGGGANTEAFF
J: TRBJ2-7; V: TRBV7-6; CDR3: CASSSGTGGSEQYF
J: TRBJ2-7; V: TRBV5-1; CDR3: CASSLTFRSGAEQYF
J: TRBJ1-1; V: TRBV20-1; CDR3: CSALTGGGDTEAFF
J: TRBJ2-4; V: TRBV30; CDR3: CAWNSGRTGNIQYF
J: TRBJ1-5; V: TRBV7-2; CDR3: CASSLGQGAGQPQHF
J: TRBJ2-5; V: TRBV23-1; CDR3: CASPTVKETQYF
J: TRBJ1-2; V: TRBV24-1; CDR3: CATSKGLGYGYTF
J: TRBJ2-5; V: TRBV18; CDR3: CASSGGSEETQYF
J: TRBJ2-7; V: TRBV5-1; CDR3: CASSLLATYEQYF
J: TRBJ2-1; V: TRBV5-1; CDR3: CASSLQDRAAWFF
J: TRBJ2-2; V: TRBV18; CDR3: CASSMGQNTGELFF
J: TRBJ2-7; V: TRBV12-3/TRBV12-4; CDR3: CASRPTGTREQYF
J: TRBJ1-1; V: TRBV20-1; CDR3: CSAQRALLNTEAFF
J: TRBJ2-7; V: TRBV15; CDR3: CATSRAGTGGTYEQYF
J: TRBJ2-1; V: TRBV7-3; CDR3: CASSSGLAGEAEQFF
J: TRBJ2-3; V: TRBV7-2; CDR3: CASTVTSGRASDTQYF
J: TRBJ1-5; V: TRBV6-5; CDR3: CASSYSRLGQPQHF
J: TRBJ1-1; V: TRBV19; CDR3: CASSISGNRGAFF
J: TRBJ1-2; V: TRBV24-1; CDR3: CATSDHSTGGNGYTF
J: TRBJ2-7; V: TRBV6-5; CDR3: CASSFLQGYEQYF
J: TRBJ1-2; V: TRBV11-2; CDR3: CASSLRGVAGYTF
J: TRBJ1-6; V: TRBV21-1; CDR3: CASSKGQYNSPLHF
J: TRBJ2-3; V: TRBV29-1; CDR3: CSVQTSGVGDTQYF
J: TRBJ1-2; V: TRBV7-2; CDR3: CASSVGGEGGYTF
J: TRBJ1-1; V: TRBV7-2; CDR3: CASSPRTGVGAEAFF
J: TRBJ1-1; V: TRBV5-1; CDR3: CASSHRTANTEAFF
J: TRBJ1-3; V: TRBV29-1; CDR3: CSLVEESPGSGNTIYF
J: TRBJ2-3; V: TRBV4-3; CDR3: CASSQDLGTVASDTQYF
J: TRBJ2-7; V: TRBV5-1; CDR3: CASSLEFGTSGREQYF